This TCR beta chain stems from a study of shared clonotypes between healthy human individuals. Looked up from germline, CDR1 is SGDLS and CDR2 is YYNGEE. After removal of 3 bases from V and 2 bases from J, the junction contained 4 bases not matched to a gene. The CDR3 spans 15 residues. TCRdb's table, derived via immunoSEQ multiplex PCR, lists solely in-frame clones and lacks some. Of about 580,000 clones in the sample, 98% are singletons; the top ten hold 0.3%. Findings and limits, study-wide: With few donors, the genetic and exposure-history diversity represented was limited.

For this clone: The antigen is not known.

Naive CD8 isolation took CD45RO-negative cells positively selected for CCR7 and excluded terminally differentiated effector memory CD45RA+ cells. The J gene is TRBJ1-4, the V gene TRBV9; the match to TRBD1 covers 7 bases. The sequenced sample consisted of naive CD8+ T cells sorted from blood. The TCR sequence derives from a man aged 25-40 years in good health. The CDR3 loop reads CASSGGGWTNEKLFF. CDR3 in DNA: TGTGCCAGCAGCGGAGGGGGCTGGACTAATGAAAAACTGTTTTTT.